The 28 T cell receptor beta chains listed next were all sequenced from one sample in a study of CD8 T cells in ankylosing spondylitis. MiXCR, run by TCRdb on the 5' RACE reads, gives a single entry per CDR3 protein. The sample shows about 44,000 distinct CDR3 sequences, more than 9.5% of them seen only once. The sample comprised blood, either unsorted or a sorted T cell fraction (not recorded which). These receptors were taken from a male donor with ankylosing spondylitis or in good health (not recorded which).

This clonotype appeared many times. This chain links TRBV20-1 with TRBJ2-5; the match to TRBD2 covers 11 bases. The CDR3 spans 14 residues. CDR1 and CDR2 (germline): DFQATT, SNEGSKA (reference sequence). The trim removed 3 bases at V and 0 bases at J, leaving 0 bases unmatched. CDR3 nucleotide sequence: TGCAGTGCTAGGACTAGCGGGAACCAAGAGACCCAGTACTTC. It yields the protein CSARTSGNQETQYF.

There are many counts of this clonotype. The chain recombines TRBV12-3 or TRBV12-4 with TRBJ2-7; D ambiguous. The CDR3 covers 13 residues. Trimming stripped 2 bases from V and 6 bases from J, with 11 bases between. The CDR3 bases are TGTGCCAGCAGTTTAAATCCCCTCGGCGAGCAGTACTTC. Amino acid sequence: CASSLNPLGEQYF.

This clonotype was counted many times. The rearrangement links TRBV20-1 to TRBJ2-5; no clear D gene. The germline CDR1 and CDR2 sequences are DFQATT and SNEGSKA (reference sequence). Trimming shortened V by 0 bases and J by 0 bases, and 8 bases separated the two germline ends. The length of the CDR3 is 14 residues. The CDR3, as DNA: TGCAGTGCTAGAGATTCCTGGAACCAAGAGACCCAGTACTTC. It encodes CSARDSWNQETQYF.

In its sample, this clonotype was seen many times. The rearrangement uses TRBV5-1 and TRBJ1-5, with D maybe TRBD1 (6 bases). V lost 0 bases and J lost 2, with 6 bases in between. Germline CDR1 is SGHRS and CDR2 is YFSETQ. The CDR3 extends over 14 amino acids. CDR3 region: CASSLAGGNQPQHF. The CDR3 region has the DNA TGCGCCAGCAGCTTGGCAGGGGGCAATCAGCCCCAGCATTTT.

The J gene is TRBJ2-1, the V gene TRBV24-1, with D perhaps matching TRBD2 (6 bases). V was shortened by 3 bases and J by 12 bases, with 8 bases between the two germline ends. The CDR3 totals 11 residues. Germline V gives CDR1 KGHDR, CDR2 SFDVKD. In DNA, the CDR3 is TGTGCCACCAGTGATCGGGGAGGGCAGTTCTTC. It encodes CATSDRGGQFF.

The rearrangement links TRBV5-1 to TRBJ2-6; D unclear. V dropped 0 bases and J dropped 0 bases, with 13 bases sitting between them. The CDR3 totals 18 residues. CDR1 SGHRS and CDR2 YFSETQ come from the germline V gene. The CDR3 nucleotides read TGCGCCAGCAGCTTGGAGGTTCAGGAGAGCTCTGGGGCCAACGTCCTGACTTTC. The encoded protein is CASSLEVQESSGANVLTF.

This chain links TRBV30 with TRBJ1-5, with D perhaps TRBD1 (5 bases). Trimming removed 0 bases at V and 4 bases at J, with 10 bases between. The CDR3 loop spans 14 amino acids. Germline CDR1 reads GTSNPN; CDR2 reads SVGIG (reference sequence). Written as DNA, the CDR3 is TGTGCCTGGAGTGTACGGACATTGAATCAGCCCCAGCATTTT. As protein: CAWSVRTLNQPQHF.

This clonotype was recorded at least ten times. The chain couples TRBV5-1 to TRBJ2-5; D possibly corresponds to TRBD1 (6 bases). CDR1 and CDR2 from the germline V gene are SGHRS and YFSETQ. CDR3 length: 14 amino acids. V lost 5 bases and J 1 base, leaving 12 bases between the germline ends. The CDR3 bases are TGCGCCAGCAGGAGCAGGGGCACCCAAGAGACCCAGTACTTC. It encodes CASRSRGTQETQYF. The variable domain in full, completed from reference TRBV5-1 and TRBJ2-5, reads KAGVTQTPRYLIKTRGQQVTLSCSPISGHRSVSWYQQTPGQGLQFLFEYFSETQRNKGNFPGRFSGRQFSNSRSEMNVSTLELGDSALYLCASRSRGTQETQYFGPGTRLLVL.

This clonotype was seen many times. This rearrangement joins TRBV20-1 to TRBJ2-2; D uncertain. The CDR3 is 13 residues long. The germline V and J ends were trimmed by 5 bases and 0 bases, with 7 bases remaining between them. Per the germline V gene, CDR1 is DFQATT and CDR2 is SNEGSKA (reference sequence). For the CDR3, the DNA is TGCAGTGCTCCCAGGACGAACACCGGGGAGCTGTTTTTT. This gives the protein CSAPRTNTGELFF.

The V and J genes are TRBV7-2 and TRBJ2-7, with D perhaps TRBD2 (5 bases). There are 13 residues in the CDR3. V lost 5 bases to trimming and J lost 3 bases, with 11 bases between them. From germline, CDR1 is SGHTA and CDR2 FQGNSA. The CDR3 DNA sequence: TGTGCCAGCAGCCCTATCGGGGACTACGAGCAGTACTTC. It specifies CASSPIGDYEQYF.

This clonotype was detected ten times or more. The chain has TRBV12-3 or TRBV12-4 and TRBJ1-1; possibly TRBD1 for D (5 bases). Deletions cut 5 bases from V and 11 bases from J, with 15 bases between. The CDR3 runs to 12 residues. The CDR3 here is CASSHGTGGAFF. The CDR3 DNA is TGTGCCAGCAGTCATGGGACCGGAGGGGCTTTCTTT.

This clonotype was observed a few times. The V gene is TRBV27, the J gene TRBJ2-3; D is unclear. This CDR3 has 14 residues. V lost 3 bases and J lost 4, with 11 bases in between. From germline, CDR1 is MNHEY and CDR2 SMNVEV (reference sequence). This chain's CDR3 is CASSLMSLPDTQYF. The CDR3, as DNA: TGTGCCAGCAGTTTGATGAGTCTTCCAGATACGCAGTATTTT.

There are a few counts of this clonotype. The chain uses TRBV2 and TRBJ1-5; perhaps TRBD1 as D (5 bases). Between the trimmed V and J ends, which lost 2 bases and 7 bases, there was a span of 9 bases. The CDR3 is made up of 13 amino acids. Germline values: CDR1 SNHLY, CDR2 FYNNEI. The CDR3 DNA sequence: TGTGCCAGCAGTGAACAGGGACGACAGCCCCAGCATTTT. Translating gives CASSEQGRQPQHF.

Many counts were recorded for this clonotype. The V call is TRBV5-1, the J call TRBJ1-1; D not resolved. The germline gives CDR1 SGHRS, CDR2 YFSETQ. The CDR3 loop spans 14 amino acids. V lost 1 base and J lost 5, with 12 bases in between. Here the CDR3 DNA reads TGCGCCAGCAGCTTGAATCCGGCGGGTACTGAAGCTTTCTTT. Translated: CASSLNPAGTEAFF.

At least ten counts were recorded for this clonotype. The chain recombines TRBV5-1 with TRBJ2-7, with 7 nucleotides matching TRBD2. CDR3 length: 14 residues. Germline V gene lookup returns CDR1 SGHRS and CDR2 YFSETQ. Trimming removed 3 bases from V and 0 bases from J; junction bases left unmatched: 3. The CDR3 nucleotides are TGCGCCAGCAGCTCCCGCGGGGGCTCCTACGAGCAGTACTTC. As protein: CASSSRGGSYEQYF.

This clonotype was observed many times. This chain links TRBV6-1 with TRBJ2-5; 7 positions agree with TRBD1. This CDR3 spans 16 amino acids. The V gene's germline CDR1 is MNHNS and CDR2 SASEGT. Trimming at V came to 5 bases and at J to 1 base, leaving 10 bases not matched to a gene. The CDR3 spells CASSRTGTAIQETQYF. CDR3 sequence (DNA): TGTGCCAGCAGTAGAACCGGGACAGCTATCCAAGAGACCCAGTACTTC.

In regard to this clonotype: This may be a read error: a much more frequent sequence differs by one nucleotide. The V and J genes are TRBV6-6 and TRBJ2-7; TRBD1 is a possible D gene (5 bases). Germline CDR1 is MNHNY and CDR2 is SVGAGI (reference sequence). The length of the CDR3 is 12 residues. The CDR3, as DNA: TGTGTCAGCAGCTTCACAGGCTACGAGCAGTACTTC. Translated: CVSSFTGYEQYF.

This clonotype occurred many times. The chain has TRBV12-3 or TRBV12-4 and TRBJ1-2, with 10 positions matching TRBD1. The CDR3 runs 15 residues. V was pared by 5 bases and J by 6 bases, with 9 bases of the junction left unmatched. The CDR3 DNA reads TGTGCCAGCAGTACCCCGGGACAGGGGAGAGATGGCTACACCTTC. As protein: CASSTPGQGRDGYTF.

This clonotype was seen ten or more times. The CDR3 sequence: CASAGETQYF. CDR3 nucleotide sequence: TGTGCCAGCGCGGGGGAGACCCAGTACTTC. The gene calls are TRBV2 and TRBJ2-5, with D possibly matching TRBD2 (6 bases). Deletions cut 8 bases from V and 5 bases from J, with 6 bases between. Germline CDR1 is SNHLY and CDR2 is FYNNEI. The CDR3 is made up of 10 amino acids.

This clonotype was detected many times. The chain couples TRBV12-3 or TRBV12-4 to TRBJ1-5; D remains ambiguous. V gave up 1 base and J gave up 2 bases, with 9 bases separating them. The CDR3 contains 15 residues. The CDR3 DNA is TGTGCCAGCAGTTTAGGCGGGGATGGCAATCAGCCCCAGCATTTT. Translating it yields CASSLGGDGNQPQHF.

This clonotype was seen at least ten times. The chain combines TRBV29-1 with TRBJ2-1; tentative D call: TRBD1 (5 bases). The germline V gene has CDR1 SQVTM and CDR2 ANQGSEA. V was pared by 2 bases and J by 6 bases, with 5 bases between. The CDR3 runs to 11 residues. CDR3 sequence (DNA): TGCAGCGTTGAAAGGGGCAATGAGCAGTTCTTC. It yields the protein CSVERGNEQFF.

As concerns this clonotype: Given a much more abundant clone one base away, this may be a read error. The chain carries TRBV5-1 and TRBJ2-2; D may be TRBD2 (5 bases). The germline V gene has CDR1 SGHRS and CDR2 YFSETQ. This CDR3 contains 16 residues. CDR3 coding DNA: TGCGCCAGCAGCTTGGGGGCAGCCACGAACACCGGGGAGATGTTTTTT. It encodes CASSLGAATNTGEMFF.

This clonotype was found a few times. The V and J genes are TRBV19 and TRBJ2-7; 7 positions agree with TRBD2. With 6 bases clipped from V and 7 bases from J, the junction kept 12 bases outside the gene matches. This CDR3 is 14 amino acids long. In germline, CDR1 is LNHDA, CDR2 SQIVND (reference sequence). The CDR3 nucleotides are TGTGCCAGTAGAAGTCAGCGGGACGGCGAAGAGCAGTACTTC. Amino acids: CASRSQRDGEEQYF.

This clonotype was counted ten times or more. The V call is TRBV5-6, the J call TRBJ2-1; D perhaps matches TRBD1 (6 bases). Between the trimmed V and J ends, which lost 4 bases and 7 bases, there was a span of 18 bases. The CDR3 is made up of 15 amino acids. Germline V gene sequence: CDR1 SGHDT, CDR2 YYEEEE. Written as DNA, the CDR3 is TGTGCCAGCAGCGCTACAGGGTCTGGGTTAAATGAGCAGTTCTTC. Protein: CASSATGSGLNEQFF. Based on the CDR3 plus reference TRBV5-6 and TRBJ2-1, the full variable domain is DAGVTQSPTHLIKTRGQQVTLRCSPKSGHDTVSWYQQALGQGPQFIFQYYEEEERQRGNFPDRFSGHQFPNYSSELNVNALLLGDSALYLCASSATGSGLNEQFFGPGTRLTVL.

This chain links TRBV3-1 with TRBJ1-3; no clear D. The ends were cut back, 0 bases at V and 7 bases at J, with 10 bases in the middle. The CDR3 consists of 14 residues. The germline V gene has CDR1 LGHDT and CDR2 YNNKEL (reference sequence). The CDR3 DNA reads TGTGCCAGCAGCCAAGACCCCCTAGATAACACCATATATTTT. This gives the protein CASSQDPLDNTIYF.

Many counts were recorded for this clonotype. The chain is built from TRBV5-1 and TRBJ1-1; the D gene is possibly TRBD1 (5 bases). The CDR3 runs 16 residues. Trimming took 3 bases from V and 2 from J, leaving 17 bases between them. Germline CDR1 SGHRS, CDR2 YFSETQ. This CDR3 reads CASSWKGTAENTEAFF. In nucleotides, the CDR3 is TGCGCCAGCAGCTGGAAGGGGACCGCTGAAAACACTGAAGCTTTCTTT.

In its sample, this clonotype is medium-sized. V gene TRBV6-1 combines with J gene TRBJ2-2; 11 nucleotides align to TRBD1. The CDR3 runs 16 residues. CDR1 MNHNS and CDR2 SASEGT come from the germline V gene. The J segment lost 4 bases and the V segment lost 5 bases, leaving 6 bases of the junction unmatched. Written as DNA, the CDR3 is TGTGCCAGCAGTCGTCCGGGACAGGGGGGCACCGGGGAGCTGTTTTTT. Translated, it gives CASSRPGQGGTGELFF.

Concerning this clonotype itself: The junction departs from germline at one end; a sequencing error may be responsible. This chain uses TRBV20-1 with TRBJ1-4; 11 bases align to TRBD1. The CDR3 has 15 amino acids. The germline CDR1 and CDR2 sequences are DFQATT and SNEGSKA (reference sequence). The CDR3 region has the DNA TGCAGTGCGAGAGCCGGGACAGGGGGAGATGAAAAACTGTTTTTT. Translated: CSARAGTGGDEKLFF.